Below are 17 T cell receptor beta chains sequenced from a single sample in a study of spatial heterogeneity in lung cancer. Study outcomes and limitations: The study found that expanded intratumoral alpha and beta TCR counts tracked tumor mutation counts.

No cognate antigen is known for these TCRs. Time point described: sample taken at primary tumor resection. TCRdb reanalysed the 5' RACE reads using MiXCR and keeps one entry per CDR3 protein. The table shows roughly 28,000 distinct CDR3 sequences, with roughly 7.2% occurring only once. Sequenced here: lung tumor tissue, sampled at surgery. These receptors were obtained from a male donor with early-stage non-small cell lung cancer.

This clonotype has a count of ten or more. The CDR3 protein is CASSNYGLRTDTQYF. The CDR3 DNA sequence: TGTGCCAGCAGTAATTACGGGCTTCGCACAGATACGCAGTATTTT. The J gene is TRBJ2-3, the V gene TRBV6-5; D gene unclear. V was clipped by 5 bases and J by 1 base, with 13 bases between them. Germline V gene lookup returns CDR1 MNHEY and CDR2 SVGAGI. The CDR3 covers 15 residues.

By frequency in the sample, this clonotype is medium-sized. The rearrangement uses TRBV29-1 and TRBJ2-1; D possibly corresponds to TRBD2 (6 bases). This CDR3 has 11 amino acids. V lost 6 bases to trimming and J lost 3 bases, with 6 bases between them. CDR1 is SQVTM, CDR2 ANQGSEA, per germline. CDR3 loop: CSVGLYNEQFF. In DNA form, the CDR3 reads TGCAGCGTGGGACTCTACAATGAGCAGTTCTTC.

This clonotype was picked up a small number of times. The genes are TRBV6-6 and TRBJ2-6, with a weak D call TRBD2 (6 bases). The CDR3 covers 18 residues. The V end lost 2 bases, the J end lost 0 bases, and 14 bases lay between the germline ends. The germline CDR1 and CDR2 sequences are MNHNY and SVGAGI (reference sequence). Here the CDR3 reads CASSYVDGGGSGANVLTF. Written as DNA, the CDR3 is TGTGCCAGCAGTTACGTGGACGGGGGAGGCTCTGGGGCCAACGTCCTGACTTTC.

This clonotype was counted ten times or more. The CDR3, as DNA: TGTGCCAGCAGTCCTAAATTTAGGGGGGCCCAGTACTTC. It yields the protein CASSPKFRGAQYF. The chain couples TRBV28 to TRBJ2-5; D is perhaps TRBD1 or TRBD2 (6 bases each). From germline, CDR1 is MDHEN and CDR2 SYDVKM. This CDR3 is 13 amino acids long. Trimming took 5 bases from V and 9 from J, leaving 16 bases between them.

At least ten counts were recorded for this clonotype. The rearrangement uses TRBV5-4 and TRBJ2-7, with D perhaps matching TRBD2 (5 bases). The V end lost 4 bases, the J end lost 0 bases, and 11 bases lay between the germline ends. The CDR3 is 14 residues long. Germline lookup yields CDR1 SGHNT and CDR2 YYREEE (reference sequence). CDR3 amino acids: CASSRDRGSYEQYF. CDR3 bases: TGTGCCAGCAGCCGAGACCGGGGCTCCTACGAGCAGTACTTC.

DNA of the CDR3: TGCAGCGCGGACAGGGGTGCCAAAGATACGCAGTATTTT. Translating it yields CSADRGAKDTQYF. The rearrangement joins TRBV29-1 to TRBJ2-3; the match to TRBD1 covers 9 bases. The CDR3 spans 13 residues. Germline values: CDR1 SQVTM, CDR2 ANQGSEA. The trim removed 7 bases at V and 5 bases at J, leaving 7 bases unmatched.

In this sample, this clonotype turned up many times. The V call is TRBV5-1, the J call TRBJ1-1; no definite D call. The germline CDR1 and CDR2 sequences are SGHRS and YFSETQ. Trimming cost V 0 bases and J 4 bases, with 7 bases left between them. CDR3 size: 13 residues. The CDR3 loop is CASSLDTGTEAFF. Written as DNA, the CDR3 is TGCGCCAGCAGCTTGGATACGGGCACTGAAGCTTTCTTT. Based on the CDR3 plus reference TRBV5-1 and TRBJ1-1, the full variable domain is KAGVTQTPRYLIKTRGQQVTLSCSPISGHRSVSWYQQTPGQGLQFLFEYFSETQRNKGNFPGRFSGRQFSNSRSEMNVSTLELGDSALYLCASSLDTGTEAFFGQGTRLTVV.

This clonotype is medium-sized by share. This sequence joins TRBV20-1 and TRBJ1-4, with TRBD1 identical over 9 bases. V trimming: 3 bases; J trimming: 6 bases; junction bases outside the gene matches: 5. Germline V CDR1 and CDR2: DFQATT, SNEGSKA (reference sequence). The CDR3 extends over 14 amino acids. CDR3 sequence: CSASRTGVDEKLFF. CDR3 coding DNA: TGCAGTGCTAGTAGGACAGGGGTGGATGAAAAACTGTTTTTT.

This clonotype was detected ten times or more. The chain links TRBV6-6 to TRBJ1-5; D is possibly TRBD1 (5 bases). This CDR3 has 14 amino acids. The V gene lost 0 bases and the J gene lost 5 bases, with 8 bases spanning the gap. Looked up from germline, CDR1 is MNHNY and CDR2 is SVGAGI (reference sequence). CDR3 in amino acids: CASSYSLGDQPQHF. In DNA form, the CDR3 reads TGTGCCAGCAGTTACTCATTAGGGGATCAGCCCCAGCATTTT.

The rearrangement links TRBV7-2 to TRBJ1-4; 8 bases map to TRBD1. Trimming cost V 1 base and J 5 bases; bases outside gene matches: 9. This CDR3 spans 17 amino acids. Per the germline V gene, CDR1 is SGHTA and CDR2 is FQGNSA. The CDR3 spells CASSLVSRGRGNEKLFF. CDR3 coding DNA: TGTGCCAGCAGCTTAGTGTCCAGGGGGCGAGGGAATGAAAAACTGTTTTTT.

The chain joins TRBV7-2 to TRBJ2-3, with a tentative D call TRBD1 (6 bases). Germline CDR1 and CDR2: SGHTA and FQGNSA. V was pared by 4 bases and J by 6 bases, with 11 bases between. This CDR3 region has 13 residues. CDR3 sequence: CASSYTGPDTQYF. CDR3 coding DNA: TGTGCCAGCAGCTATACAGGGCCCGATACGCAGTATTTT.

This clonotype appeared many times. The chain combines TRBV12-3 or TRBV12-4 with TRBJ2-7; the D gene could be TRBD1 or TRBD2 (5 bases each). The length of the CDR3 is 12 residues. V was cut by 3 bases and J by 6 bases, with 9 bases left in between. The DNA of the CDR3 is TGTGCCAGCAGTTTTGGGGGAGCCGAGCAGTACTTC. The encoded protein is CASSFGGAEQYF.

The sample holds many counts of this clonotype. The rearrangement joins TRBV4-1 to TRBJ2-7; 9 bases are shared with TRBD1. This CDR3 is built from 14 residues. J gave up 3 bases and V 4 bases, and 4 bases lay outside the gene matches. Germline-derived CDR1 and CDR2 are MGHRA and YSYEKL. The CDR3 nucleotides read TGCGCCAGCAGCCGAGAGGGACAGGGCTACGAGCAGTACTTC. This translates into CASSREGQGYEQYF.

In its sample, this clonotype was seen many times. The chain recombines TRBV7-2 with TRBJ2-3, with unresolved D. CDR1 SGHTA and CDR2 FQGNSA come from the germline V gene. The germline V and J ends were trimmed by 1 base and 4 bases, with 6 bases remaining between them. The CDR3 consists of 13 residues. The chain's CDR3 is CASSLGFADTQYF. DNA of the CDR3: TGTGCCAGCAGCTTAGGTTTCGCAGATACGCAGTATTTT.

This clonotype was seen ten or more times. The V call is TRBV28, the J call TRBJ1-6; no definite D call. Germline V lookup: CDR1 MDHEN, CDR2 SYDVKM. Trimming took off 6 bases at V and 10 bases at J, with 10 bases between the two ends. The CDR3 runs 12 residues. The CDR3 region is CASSPVRSPLHF. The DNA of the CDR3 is TGTGCCAGCAGCCCGGTGCGGTCACCCCTCCACTTT.

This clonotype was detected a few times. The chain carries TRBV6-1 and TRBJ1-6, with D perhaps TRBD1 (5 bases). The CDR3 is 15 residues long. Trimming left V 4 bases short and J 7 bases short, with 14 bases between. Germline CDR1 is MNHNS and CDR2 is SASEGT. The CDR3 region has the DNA TGTGCCAGCAGTGTCGACCGGACATACAATTCACCCCTCCACTTT. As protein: CASSVDRTYNSPLHF.

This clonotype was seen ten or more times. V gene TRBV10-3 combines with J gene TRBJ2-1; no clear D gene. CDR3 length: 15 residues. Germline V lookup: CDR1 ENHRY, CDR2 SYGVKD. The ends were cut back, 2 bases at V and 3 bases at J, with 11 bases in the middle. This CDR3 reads CAISEQGTNYNEQFF. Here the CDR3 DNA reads TGTGCCATCAGTGAGCAAGGAACGAACTACAATGAGCAGTTCTTC.